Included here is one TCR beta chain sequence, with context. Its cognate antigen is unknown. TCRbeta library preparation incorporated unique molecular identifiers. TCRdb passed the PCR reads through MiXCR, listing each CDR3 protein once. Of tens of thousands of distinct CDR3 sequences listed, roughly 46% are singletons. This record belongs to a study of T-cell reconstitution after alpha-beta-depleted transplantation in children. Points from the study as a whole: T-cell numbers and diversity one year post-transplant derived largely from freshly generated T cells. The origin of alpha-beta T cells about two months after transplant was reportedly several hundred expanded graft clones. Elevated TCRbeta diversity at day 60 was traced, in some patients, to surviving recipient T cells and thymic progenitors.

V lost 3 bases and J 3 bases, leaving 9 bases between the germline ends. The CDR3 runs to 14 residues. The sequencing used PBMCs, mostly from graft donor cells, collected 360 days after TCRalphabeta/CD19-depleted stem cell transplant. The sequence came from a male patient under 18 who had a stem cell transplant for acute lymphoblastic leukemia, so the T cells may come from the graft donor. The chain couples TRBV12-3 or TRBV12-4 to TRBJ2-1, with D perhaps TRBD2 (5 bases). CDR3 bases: TGTGCCAGCAGTTTGTATGGAGGCTACAATGAGCAGTTCTTC. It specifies CASSLYGGYNEQFF.